One sample yielded the 7 T cell receptor beta chains listed below, sequenced in a study of T cells in localized non-small cell lung cancer. Measured with immunoSEQ multiplex PCR; TCRdb has only the in-frame clones, and not every one. This sample has fewer than 15,000 clones, with 86% found just once. The material was peripheral blood, obtained before any cancer treatment. The receptors stem from a male donor at least 60 years old with stage III lung adenocarcinoma.

The chain has TRBV7-9 and TRBJ1-1, with 10 nucleotides matching TRBD1. With V trimmed by 5 bases and J by 3 bases, 12 bases remained unmatched. Germline CDR1 and CDR2: SEHNR and FQNEAQ (reference sequence). The CDR3 covers 17 residues. CDR3 amino acids: CASSDGTGVFTDTEAFF. The CDR3 bases are TGTGCCAGCAGCGATGGGACAGGGGTTTTTACGGACACTGAAGCTTTCTTT.

V usage is TRBV6-6 and J usage is TRBJ2-7, with D unresolved. This CDR3 comprises 13 residues. CDR1 MNHNY and CDR2 SVGAGI come from the germline V gene (reference sequence). Trimming removed 6 bases from V and 1 base from J, with 10 bases in between. The CDR3 DNA sequence: TGTGCCAGCAGCAAGAGACCATCCTACGAGCAGTACTTC. It codes for CASSKRPSYEQYF.

This clone rates as medium-sized (0.01 to 0.1%). The chain joins TRBV18 to TRBJ2-1, with 9 positions matching TRBD1. V lost 6 bases to trimming and J lost 10 bases; unmatched junction nucleotides: 13. The CDR3 is 15 amino acids. CDR1 is KGHSH and CDR2 is LQKENI in the germline V gene. CDR3: CASSPAGTGPREQFF. The CDR3 DNA is TGTGCCAGCTCCCCTGCCGGGACAGGGCCGAGGGAGCAGTTCTTC.

The CDR3 sequence is CASSFFEQGYNSPLHF. The CDR3 nucleotides read TGTGCCAGCAGCTTCTTTGAACAGGGATATAATTCACCCCTCCACTTT. This chain links TRBV7-2 with TRBJ1-6, with D perhaps TRBD1 (6 bases). Deletions cut 3 bases from V and 4 bases from J, with 13 bases between. The germline CDR1 and CDR2 sequences are SGHTA and FQGNSA. The CDR3 length is 16 residues.

CDR3 region: CASSFSITYEQYF. Here the CDR3 DNA reads TGTGCCAGCAGTTTTTCCATTACCTACGAGCAGTACTTC. The V call is TRBV27, the J call TRBJ2-7; D remains unclear. The CDR3 has 13 residues. Germline CDR1 reads MNHEY; CDR2 reads SMNVEV (reference sequence). V lost 3 bases and J lost 2, with 8 bases in between.

V gene TRBV23-1 combines with J gene TRBJ2-1; D perhaps matches TRBD2 (6 bases). TRBV23-1 is reported as an ORF; its role is uncertain. The CDR3 sequence is 15 residues long. Trimming pared 4 bases from V and 7 bases from J, leaving 17 bases between. In DNA, the CDR3 is TGCGCCAGCAGTCGGGGGGTTAGCGGAAAGAATGAGCAGTTCTTC. Its protein is CASSRGVSGKNEQFF.

The chain carries TRBV30 and TRBJ1-1, with D perhaps TRBD1 (6 bases). V lost 3 bases, J lost 4 bases, and 12 bases lay in between. Looked up from germline, CDR1 is GTSNPN and CDR2 is SVGIG (reference sequence). There are 13 residues in the CDR3. CDR3 amino acids: CAWRGGGTTEAFF. CDR3 coding DNA: TGTGCCTGGAGAGGGGGAGGGACCACTGAAGCTTTCTTT.